This TCR beta chain was observed in a study of shared clonotypes between healthy human individuals. Of note for this clone: Its specificity is not known.

This CDR3 has 15 residues. In germline, CDR1 is MNHEY, CDR2 SVGAGI. V was cut by 0 bases and J by 6 bases, with 11 bases left in between. Assay: immunoSEQ multiplex PCR; the TCRdb copy retains only in-frame clones and omits some. The table has approximately 2.4 million clones, around 95% seen once. Study-wide results and caveats: Deeper or shallower sequencing was expected to change how clonotypes are shared among donors. At large depth, rarefaction still showed sorted-subset sequencing to be incomplete.

The sequence came from a man aged 18 to 35 in good health. The sample comprised naive CD4+ T cells sorted from blood. Regarding subset: CD45RA+ positively selected. The chain combines TRBV6-5 with TRBJ2-2; possibly TRBD1 for D (6 bases). CDR3 region: CASSYSGSGAGELFF. CDR3 nucleotide sequence: TGTGCCAGCAGTTACTCGGGCTCAGGGGCCGGGGAGCTGTTTTTT.